This passage covers 9 T cell receptor beta chains from one sample sequenced in a study of identical twins' blood T cells (dated by TCRdb to the early 2010s). Receptor libraries were prepared by 5' RACE. The sequencer was an Illumina Genome Analyzer IIx. TCRdb handled the public reads itself, with Q25 trimming in fastp and clone calling in MiXCR, and kept productive beta chains. When rows share a CDR3 protein, they turn into one entry using the most common DNA and genes. Across this sample there are roughly 380,000 distinct CDR3 sequences, with roughly 31% seen only once. Roughly 5.5% of the sample belongs to the ten largest clones. The sample consisted of PBMCs. Source of these receptors: a woman aged 18 to 55 in good health.

This CDR3 reads CASTRGGKGEQYF. The CDR3, as DNA: TGTGCCAGCACTCGAGGGGGGAAAGGCGAGCAGTACTTC. The rearrangement links TRBV25-1 to TRBJ2-7; the D call may be TRBD1 or TRBD2 (6 bases each). Germline CDR1 is MGHDK and CDR2 is SYGVNS. The CDR3 is 13 amino acids. The V end lost 7 bases, the J end lost 6 bases, and 16 bases lay between the germline ends.

This clonotype was seen a few times. The chain uses TRBV6-2 or TRBV6-3 and TRBJ1-2; D not certain. The length of the CDR3 is 15 residues. Germline CDR1 is MNHEY and CDR2 is SVGEGT. V lost 0 bases to trimming and J lost 8 bases, with 16 bases between them. CDR3 in amino acids: CASSYSHGQVSGYTF. As DNA, the CDR3 is TGTGCCAGCAGTTACTCTCACGGTCAGGTGAGCGGCTACACCTTC.

In its sample, this clonotype was seen a few times. V gene TRBV24-1 combines with J gene TRBJ2-2, with 10 positions matching TRBD1. The germline V gene has CDR1 KGHDR and CDR2 SFDVKD. This CDR3 region has 17 residues. The trim removed 2 bases at V and 4 bases at J, leaving 6 bases unmatched. The CDR3 DNA is TGTGCCACCAGTGATTCCGGGACAGGGGTTGCCACCGGGGAGCTGTTTTTT. Translation gives CATSDSGTGVATGELFF.

This clonotype was picked up one time. The chain is built from TRBV18 and TRBJ1-6, with D perhaps TRBD1 (6 bases). V dropped 3 bases and J dropped 10 bases, with 16 bases sitting between them. The CDR3 loop spans 15 amino acids. CDR1 KGHSH and CDR2 LQKENI come from the germline V gene. Here the CDR3 reads CASSPWTVQGSPLHF. CDR3 DNA: TGTGCCAGCTCACCTTGGACAGTCCAGGGATCACCCCTCCACTTT.

This chain joins TRBV9 and TRBJ2-7; TRBD2 matches 8 bases. The CDR3 is made up of 15 amino acids. Germline lookup yields CDR1 SGDLS and CDR2 YYNGEE. The trim removed 5 bases at V and 4 bases at J, leaving 11 bases unmatched. CDR3 region: CASSETTSGLYEQYF. DNA for the CDR3: TGTGCCAGCAGTGAAACTACTAGCGGATTATACGAGCAGTACTTC. Supplemented by reference TRBV9 and TRBJ2-7, the full variable domain reads DSGVTQTPKHLITATGQRVTLRCSPRSGDLSVYWYQQSLDQGLQFLIQYYNGEERAKGNILERFSAQQFPDLHSELNLSSLELGDSALYFCASSETTSGLYEQYFGPGTRLTVT.

This clonotype was found a few times. V and J are TRBV12-3 or TRBV12-4 and TRBJ2-2; the D is unclear. The ends were cut back, 9 bases at V and 6 bases at J, with 8 bases in the middle. The CDR3 length is 11 residues. In DNA, the CDR3 is TGTGCCAGTGGTGGAGCCGGGGAGCTGTTTTTT. Protein: CASGGAGELFF.

The chain has TRBV18 and TRBJ1-2, with D maybe TRBD1 (6 bases). Trimming left V 3 bases short and J 3 bases short, with 17 bases between. This CDR3 has 16 residues. CDR1 is KGHSH and CDR2 is LQKENI in the germline V gene. The CDR3: CASSPSGTRQDYGYTF. DNA for the CDR3: TGTGCCAGCTCACCGTCAGGAACTCGACAGGACTATGGCTACACCTTC.

The chain uses TRBV13 and TRBJ2-7; 8 bases agree with TRBD1. V shed 2 bases, J shed 4 bases, and the junction held 7 bases outside the gene matches. Germline V CDR1 and CDR2: PRHDT, FYEKMQ (reference sequence). The CDR3 totals 15 residues. DNA for the CDR3: TGTGCCAGCAGCTTATCTGCAGGGGGCGCATACGAGCAGTACTTC. Translated, it gives CASSLSAGGAYEQYF.

About this clonotype: One end of the junction does not line up with germline, which may come from a read error. The CDR3 spells CSAIGQETQHF. The CDR3, as DNA: TGCAGTGCTATTGGGCAAGAGACCCAGCACTTC. The chain uses TRBV20-1 and TRBJ2-5, with no clear D. The CDR3 is made up of 11 amino acids. The V gene's germline CDR1 is DFQATT and CDR2 SNEGSKA (reference sequence).